A selection of T cell receptor beta chains follows, all from one sample in a study of radiation and T cells in renal cell carcinoma. Assay used: immunoSEQ multiplex PCR; TCRdb lists only in-frame clones, some missing. The top ten hold around 7.9% of the sample, which has roughly 100,000 clones, around 88% seen once. The sample consisted of blood, taken from a patient whose treatment included radiotherapy and nephrectomy. The receptors originated from a man in his forties or fifties with renal cell carcinoma. Both conserved end residues are part of each CDR3. A D gene is named only where the DNA matches it firmly. Where a row states a size, it is once, few, many or the class of an expanded clone; other rows omit it.

>TRBD1|TRBV11-2|TRBJ1-6|-
TGTGCCAGCAGCCAAACAGGGGACAGGGGCTATAATTCACCCCTCCACTTT
CASSQTGDRGYNSPLHF
>TRBD2|TRBV28|TRBJ2-7|few
TGTGCCAGCAGTTTGGCTAGCGGGAGAGGCGAGCAGTACTTC
CASSLASGRGEQYF
>TRBD1|TRBV28|TRBJ2-7|few
TGTGCCAGCAGTTTTGACAGGGCCTCCTACGAGCAGTACTTC
CASSFDRASYEQYF
>TRBD1|TRBV18|TRBJ2-3|-
TGTGCCAGCTCGGGACAGGAAGGGAGCACAGATACGCAGTATTTT
CASSGQEGSTDTQYF
>TRBD1|TRBV6-1|TRBJ2-7|-
TGTGCCAGCAGTGGACTCGGGGACAGGGTATCCTACGAGCAGTACTTC
CASSGLGDRVSYEQYF
>-|TRBV5-4|TRBJ1-1|-
TGTGCCAGCAGCGTGACAGGTCCGAACACTGAAGCTTTCTTT
CASSVTGPNTEAFF
>TRBD1|TRBV2|TRBJ1-2|-
TGTGCCAGCGGCCGACCGGGACAGAACTATGGCTACACCTTC
CASGRPGQNYGYTF
>-|TRBV11-2|TRBJ2-7|once
TGTGCCAGCAGCGGTGGGGCTTGGGACGAGCAGTACTTC
CASSGGAWDEQYF
>-|TRBV2|TRBJ1-2|-
TGTGCCAGCAGTACAACAGGAGGTAGCTATGGCTACACCTTC
CASSTTGGSYGYTF
>-|TRBV9|TRBJ2-3|-
TGTGCCAGCAGCGTAGAGTCGGGGGCCATAGATACGCAGTATTTT
CASSVESGAIDTQYF
>-|TRBV18|TRBJ2-7|-
TGTGCCAGCTCACCCCCTATAAAGGTCTACGAGCAGTACTTC
CASSPPIKVYEQYF
>TRBD1|TRBV5-4|TRBJ1-4|few
TGTGCCAGCAGCGCCGGGACAGAAAGTGAAAAACTGTTTTTT
CASSAGTESEKLFF
>-|TRBV6-6|TRBJ1-2|once
TGTGCCAGCCAAGTAGAGGGCAAGGATGGCTACACCTTC
CASQVEGKDGYTF
>-|TRBV2|TRBJ2-5|-
TGTGCCTATACGCCCCGTGGGGGGCAAGAGACCCAGTACTTC
CAYTPRGGQETQYF
>-|TRBV4-2|TRBJ2-7|-
TGTGCCAGCAGCCAAGGACAGGCCTACGAGCAGTACTTC
CASSQGQAYEQYF
>-|TRBV6-1|TRBJ1-5|-
TGTGCCAGCAAATGGGAGAGACCTAGCAATCAGCCCCAGCATTTT
CASKWERPSNQPQHF
>-|TRBV5-5|TRBJ1-2|-
TGTGCCAGCAGCTCTTCGGCGGGGGTCTATGGCTACACCTTC
CASSSSAGVYGYTF
>-|TRBV9|TRBJ1-2|-
TGTGCCAGCAGCGACAGCCGGGGCTATGGCTACACCTTC
CASSDSRGYGYTF
>-|TRBV30|TRBJ2-5|-
TGTGCCTGGACGATTGGGTACTTACAACAAGGAGAGACCCAGTACTTC
CAWTIGYLQQGETQYF
>-|TRBV7-9|TRBJ2-3|-
TGTGCCAGCAGCTCCCGTTTCGGAGGGGCCGGGGCAGATACGCAGTATTTT
CASSSRFGGAGADTQYF
>TRBD1|TRBV18|TRBJ1-5|-
TGTGCCAGCTCACCTGGGGGGCAGGGGGATCAGCCCCAGCATTTT
CASSPGGQGDQPQHF
>TRBD2|TRBV28|TRBJ2-1|-
TGTGCCAGCAGCACCAGCGGGGGGGATTACAATGAGCAGTTCTTC
CASSTSGGDYNEQFF
>-|TRBV5-1|TRBJ1-6|-
TGCGCCAGCAGCTTGGCCCAGGGGCATTCACCCCTCCACTTT
CASSLAQGHSPLHF
>-|TRBV6-4|TRBJ1-5|-
TGTGCCAGCAGTCCTACAGGGAACGGTCAGCCCCAGCATTTT
CASSPTGNGQPQHF
>-|TRBV19|TRBJ1-3|-
TGTGCCAGTAGTATCGGAGCCTCTGGAAACACCATATATTTT
CASSIGASGNTIYF
>-|TRBV5-1|TRBJ1-4|once
TGCGCCAGCAGCTCCGGGACAACTAATGAAAAACTGTTTTTT
CASSSGTTNEKLFF
>TRBD2|TRBV10-3|TRBJ2-3|-
TGTGCCATCAGACCTTCTAGCGGGACTGGGGCAGATACGCAGTATTTT
CAIRPSSGTGADTQYF
>-|TRBV6-6|TRBJ1-3|-
TGTGCCAGCAGCCTCCCCGGCGCTTCTGGAAACACCATATATTTT
CASSLPGASGNTIYF
>-|TRBV6-6|TRBJ2-3|few
TGTGCCAGCACCCCCCCAGGAACAGATACGCAGTATTTT
CASTPPGTDTQYF
>TRBD2|TRBV9|TRBJ2-5|once
TGTGCCAGCAGCCCCAGGGGAGTAGCGGGAGAAGAGACCCAGTACTTC
CASSPRGVAGEETQYF
>-|TRBV19|TRBJ1-1|-
TGTGCCAGTAGTCCACAGGTTAACACTGAAGCTTTCTTT
CASSPQVNTEAFF
>-|TRBV5-1|TRBJ2-1|-
TGCGCCAGCGCCTTAAGACCCACGGGTTCCAATGAGCAGTTCTTC
CASALRPTGSNEQFF
>TRBD1|TRBV10-3|TRBJ2-7|-
TGTGCCATCAGCACCGGGACAGGGGGCAACGAGCAGTACTTC
CAISTGTGGNEQYF
>TRBD1|TRBV29-1|TRBJ2-4|-
TGCAGCGTTGCTACAGGGGCCGAGATCGCCAAAAACATTCAGTACTTC
CSVATGAEIAKNIQYF
>TRBD2|TRBV7-2|TRBJ2-1|-
TGTGCCAGCAGCACCCCCGGGACTAGATCGGGTGAGCAGTTCTTC
CASSTPGTRSGEQFF
>TRBD1|TRBV28|TRBJ2-5|-
TGTGCCAGCAGCCAACGACAGGGCCAAGAGACCCAGTACTTC
CASSQRQGQETQYF
>-|TRBV28|TRBJ2-3|-
TGTGCCAGCAGCCGCGGTCAGTTGGTGAGCACAGATACGCAGTATTTT
CASSRGQLVSTDTQYF
>-|TRBV5-1|TRBJ2-1|-
TGCGCCAGCCTCGGGCAGTTCTTC
CASLGQFF
>-|TRBV7-6|TRBJ1-1|-
TGTGCCAGCAGCCCGGGGGCCAAGGTCAACACTGAAGCTTTCTTT
CASSPGAKVNTEAFF
>-|TRBV9|TRBJ2-7|-
TGTGCCAGCAGCGTTGGGCTTACGGGGGAGCAGTACTTC
CASSVGLTGEQYF
>-|TRBV9|TRBJ2-3|-
TGTGCCAGCAGCGTAGCTCTGAGAGGGGCTACGCAGTATTTT
CASSVALRGATQYF
>TRBD2|TRBV19|TRBJ2-5|-
TGTGCCAGTAGTACCTCTCTCGGGGAGGGCCCGGCCCAGTACTTC
CASSTSLGEGPAQYF
>-|TRBV19|TRBJ1-6|-
TGTGCCAGTAGTAAGAGGACCAGGGGACCAGCTTCACCCCTCCACTTT
CASSKRTRGPASPLHF
>-|TRBV4-3|TRBJ1-2|-
TGCGCCAGCAGCCCCAGTCGAGCAGGCAAACGGGGCTACACCTTC
CASSPSRAGKRGYTF
>-|TRBV2|TRBJ2-1|-
TGTGCCAGCAGTGGGTACGATGAGCAGTTCTTC
CASSGYDEQFF
>TRBD1|TRBV19|TRBJ1-1|once
TGTGCCTCTTCGGGACAGGGGGACGCTGAAGCTTTCTTT
CASSGQGDAEAFF
>-|TRBV6-6|TRBJ1-3|once
TGTGCCAGCAGTTGGACGGGCTCTGGAAACACCATATATTTT
CASSWTGSGNTIYF
>-|TRBV10-3|TRBJ2-1|-
TGTGCCAGTAAATCAGGGTCCTCCTACAATGAGCAGTTCTTC
CASKSGSSYNEQFF
>-|TRBV7-2|TRBJ1-2|-
TGTGCCAGCAGCTTAGTTAGGGGGGGCAACTATGGCTACACCTTC
CASSLVRGGNYGYTF
>TRBD1|TRBV10-3|TRBJ2-7|-
TGTGCCATCAGTGAGTCACAAGACAGGGGCCACGAGCAGTACTTC
CAISESQDRGHEQYF
>-|TRBV2|TRBJ2-5|-
TGTGCCAGCAATCCACGGGGTATAACAGAGACCCAGTACTTC
CASNPRGITETQYF
>TRBD1|TRBV4-1|TRBJ2-3|-
TGCGCCAGCAGCCGAGGACAGGGAAGCACAGATACGCAGTATTTT
CASSRGQGSTDTQYF
>-|TRBV5-1|TRBJ1-2|-
TGCGCCAGCAGCCCTGACCTCAGCTATGGCTACACCTTC
CASSPDLSYGYTF
>TRBD1|TRBV6-5|TRBJ2-3|-
TGTGCCAGCAGTTACTCGGGACAGTTCACAGATACGCAGTATTTT
CASSYSGQFTDTQYF
>TRBD1|TRBV6-6|TRBJ2-7|-
TGTGCCAGCAGAAACACGGACAGGCGAGACTACGAGCAGTACTTC
CASRNTDRRDYEQYF